Listed below are T cell receptor beta chains from one sample, sequenced in a study of cytomegalovirus exposure and HLA in healthy donors. Generated by immunoSEQ multiplex PCR, the TCRdb table keeps only in-frame clones and is missing some. This sample has approximately 160,000 clones, with about 89% found just once. Sequencing input: PBMCs. All receptors come from a woman between 18 and 29 years old in good health and CMV-seropositive. Both conserved end residues are part of each CDR3. D genes are given only for firm matches. Not all rows give a size; the values are once, few, many and, for expanded clones, a class.

length	V	size	J	D	DNA	CDR3
13	TRBV7-8	-	TRBJ2-7	TRBD1	TGTGCCAGCAGCTTGACAGGGGCTTACGAGCAGTACTTC	CASSLTGAYEQYF
12	TRBV6-5	-	TRBJ2-2	-	TGTGCCAGTTGGGGAGCGGTCGGGGAGCTGTTTTTT	CASWGAVGELFF
19	TRBV21-1	once	TRBJ2-1	-	TGTGCCAGCAGCCCCCGGGGAGCGGGAGGGCAGAGCTCCTACAATGAGCAGTTCTTC	CASSPRGAGGQSSYNEQFF
15	TRBV30	-	TRBJ2-4	-	TGTGCCTGGAACACAGGAATGCTAGCCAAAAACATTCAGTACTTC	CAWNTGMLAKNIQYF
16	TRBV6-6	-	TRBJ1-1	TRBD1	TGTGCCAGCAAAAGGGGAACCCCCCAGGGGGACACTGAAGCTTTCTTT	CASKRGTPQGDTEAFF
16	TRBV6-4	-	TRBJ1-5	TRBD1	TGTCCCCCAGAGCAAACGGGACAGCGGGTCAATCAGCCCCAGCATTTT	CPPEQTGQRVNQPQHF
17	TRBV29-1	-	TRBJ2-1	TRBD2	TGCAGCGTTGAACACGGGACTAGCGGGATATCCTACAATGAGCAGTTCTTC	CSVEHGTSGISYNEQFF
15	TRBV15	-	TRBJ2-1	TRBD2	TGTGCCACCAGCAGAGATCTAGCGGGAGTCAATGAGCAGTTCTTC	CATSRDLAGVNEQFF
12	TRBV19	-	TRBJ1-1	-	TGTGCCAGTAGGTCAGGGGACACTGAAGCTTTCTTT	CASRSGDTEAFF
18	TRBV19	-	TRBJ2-2	TRBD2	TGTGCCAGTAGTATATTGACCGGGACTAGCGGGGGAACCGGGGAGCTGTTTTTT	CASSILTGTSGGTGELFF
13	TRBV11-3	few	TRBJ2-7	TRBD1	TGTGCCAGCAGGGGGACAGACACCTACGAGCAGTACTTC	CASRGTDTYEQYF
14	TRBV7-2	-	TRBJ2-7	-	TGTGCCAGCAGCTTATGGGCCCAGGCCTACGAGCAGTACTTC	CASSLWAQAYEQYF
13	TRBV6-5	-	TRBJ1-1	TRBD1	TGTGCCAGCAGCACAGGGGAGAACACTGAAGCTTTCTTT	CASSTGENTEAFF
15	TRBV11-3	once	TRBJ2-5	-	TGTGCCAGCACTAAAGAGGGTGCCCTCCAAGAGACCCAGTACTTC	CASTKEGALQETQYF
16	TRBV19	-	TRBJ2-5	TRBD2	TGTGCCAGTAGTATTAGCGGGGGGCCCCAGGAGGAGACCCAGTACTTC	CASSISGGPQEETQYF
14	TRBV18	few	TRBJ1-5	TRBD1	TGTGCCAGCTCACCCTCAGGGGGCAGTCAGCCCCAGCATTTT	CASSPSGGSQPQHF
18	TRBV28	-	TRBJ2-7	TRBD2	TGTGCAATCAACGGGAGCCCGGGGACTAGCGGGAGTAGGTACGAGCAGTACTTC	CAINGSPGTSGSRYEQYF
14	TRBV6-1	-	TRBJ2-7	-	TGTGCCAGCAGTGAAGTTGGGGGCGCGGACGAGCAGTACTTC	CASSEVGGADEQYF
14	TRBV13	once	TRBJ1-4	-	TGTGCCAGCAGCCTCTTATGGGGCGGCGAAAAACTGTTTTTT	CASSLLWGGEKLFF
15	TRBV4-3	-	TRBJ2-1	TRBD2	TGCGCCAGCAGCCAAGAAAGCGGGAGATACAATGAGCAGTTCTTC	CASSQESGRYNEQFF
17	TRBV30	-	TRBJ1-5	-	TGTGCCTGGAGTGCGACCGACAGACCTTATAGCAATCAGCCCCAGCATTTT	CAWSATDRPYSNQPQHF
17	TRBV11-2	-	TRBJ2-7	TRBD2	TGTGCCAGCAGCTTAGAAGTATCGCTAGCGGGAGGAGAGGGGCAGTACTTC	CASSLEVSLAGGEGQYF
16	TRBV5-1	-	TRBJ2-6	-	TGCGCCAGCAGCTTGGCCCAGTACTCTGGGGCCAACGTCCTGACTTTC	CASSLAQYSGANVLTF
13	TRBV29-1	-	TRBJ2-3	TRBD2	TGCAGCGCCGGGACTAGCGGCACAGATACGCAGTATTTT	CSAGTSGTDTQYF
13	TRBV30	-	TRBJ2-5	TRBD2	TGTGCCTGGAGTGCCTCTAGCGGGACCACCCAGTACTTC	CAWSASSGTTQYF
14	TRBV5-8	-	TRBJ2-7	TRBD1	TGTGCCAGCAGCTTGAGCAGGGGGCTTTACGAGCAGTACTTC	CASSLSRGLYEQYF
17	TRBV4-2	-	TRBJ2-7	TRBD1	TGTGCCAGCAGCCAAGAGGAGGGACAGGGGAGCTCCTACGAGCAGTACTTC	CASSQEEGQGSSYEQYF
13	TRBV5-1	-	TRBJ2-5	-	TGCGCCAGCAGCTTTGGCAACGGGGAGACCCAGTACTTC	CASSFGNGETQYF
15	TRBV6-5	-	TRBJ1-3	-	TGTGCCAGCAGTTACGGCAGGGTGGCAGGAAACACCATATATTTT	CASSYGRVAGNTIYF
16	TRBV27	-	TRBJ2-1	TRBD2	TGTGCCAGCAGTTTATCTAGCGGGAGACCTTACAATGAGCAGTTCTTC	CASSLSSGRPYNEQFF
12	TRBV27	few	TRBJ1-4	TRBD1	TGTGCCAGCAGGACAGGGTTGGAAAAACTGTTTTTT	CASRTGLEKLFF
11	TRBV20-1	-	TRBJ1-2	TRBD1	TGCAGTCCGGACAGGGACTATGGCTACACCTTC	CSPDRDYGYTF
15	TRBV11-3	-	TRBJ1-2	TRBD1	TGTGCCAGCAGCCCTCGGACAGGGAGTAACTATGGCTACACCTTC	CASSPRTGSNYGYTF
13	TRBV11-2	-	TRBJ2-1	-	TGTGCCAGCAGCTTGACAAGCTACAATGAGCAGTTCTTC	CASSLTSYNEQFF
15	TRBV6-5	-	TRBJ2-3	TRBD1	TGTGCCAGCAGTCCAGGGGACAGGGTGGCAGATACGCAGTATTTT	CASSPGDRVADTQYF
12	TRBV28	many	TRBJ1-2	-	TGTGCCAGCAGTTTACGCAGGGGCGGCTACACCTTC	CASSLRRGGYTF
13	TRBV9	-	TRBJ2-3	-	TGTGCCAGCAGCCCACCGAGGCCAGATACGCAGTATTTT	CASSPPRPDTQYF
15	TRBV5-4	once	TRBJ2-5	TRBD1	TGTGCCAGCAGCCGAGGACAGGGGGTTGAAGAGACCCAGTACTTC	CASSRGQGVEETQYF
15	TRBV7-7	-	TRBJ2-1	-	TGTGCTAGCAGCTTAGAAACTGGACTTTTTAGCGAGCAGTTCTTC	CASSLETGLFSEQFF
17	TRBV11-2	once	TRBJ2-3	-	TGTGCCAGCAGCTTGTTAGGACTCTCGATTAGCACAGATACGCAGTATTTT	CASSLLGLSISTDTQYF
14	TRBV10-3	few	TRBJ2-2	-	TGTGCCATCAGTGACCCTCAGGGTTCCGGGGAGCTGTTTTTT	CAISDPQGSGELFF
14	TRBV14	-	TRBJ1-2	-	TGTGCCAGCAGCCAAGAACCGGGAGTTTATGGCTACACCTTC	CASSQEPGVYGYTF
15	TRBV7-2	-	TRBJ2-7	-	TGTGCCAGCAGCTTAGATCGGGACTGGTCCTACGAGCAGTACTTC	CASSLDRDWSYEQYF
13	TRBV6-6	-	TRBJ2-1	TRBD2	TGTGCCAGCGGACTAGCGGGACTTAATGAGCAGTTCTTC	CASGLAGLNEQFF
17	TRBV30	once	TRBJ2-1	TRBD2	TGTGCCTGGAGTCTGACCGAGGGACTAGCGGGTTTTAGAGAGCAGTTCTTC	CAWSLTEGLAGFREQFF
16	TRBV28	-	TRBJ2-7	TRBD1	TGTGCCAGCAGTGTAATGACAGGGGAAGGGTACTACGAGCAGTACTTC	CASSVMTGEGYYEQYF
12	TRBV2	-	TRBJ2-5	-	TGTGCGGGACGGGAGAATGGAGAGACCCAGTACTTC	CAGRENGETQYF